This T cell receptor beta chain was obtained from a study of cytomegalovirus exposure and HLA in healthy donors. Study-wide points: Investigators reported over 150 TCR beta chains as tied to cytomegalovirus.

Both 60 Vbeta primers and 13 Jbeta primers went into the PCR. The protocol was immunoSEQ multiplex PCR, while the TCRdb copy is restricted to in-frame clones and leaves out a portion. The table includes about 50,000 clones, more than 65% detected once. Per germline, CDR1 LNHDA and CDR2 SQIVND (reference sequence). Trimming removed 7 bases at V and 4 bases at J, with 10 bases between. The CDR3 length is 13 residues. This clone appeared once. The antigen remains undetermined. The gene calls are TRBV19 and TRBJ2-2; TRBD1 is a possible D gene (5 bases). The specimen was PBMCs. The clonotype originates from a woman aged 45-60 years in good health and CMV-seronegative. The CDR3 coding sequence is TGTGCCAGTATGGGTCAGGGCACCGGGGAGCTGTTTTTT. It translates to CASMGQGTGELFF.